Following are 15 T cell receptor beta chains from one sample sequenced in a study of technical replicates of blood from a handful of donors. Data came from immunoSEQ multiplex PCR; TCRdb stores just in-frame clones and leaves some out. In the table there are 65,000 to 95,000 clones, 95% to 98% of which are singletons. Sequencing input: T cells isolated from PBMCs. Receptors originate from a human donor in good health.

This rearrangement joins TRBV28 to TRBJ1-6; TRBD1 is a possible D gene (5 bases). Germline values: CDR1 MDHEN, CDR2 SYDVKM. The CDR3 has 14 residues. Trimming removed 6 bases from V and 6 bases from J, with 12 bases in between. The CDR3, as DNA: TGTGCCAGCAGCCTAGGGGTGGGTAATTCACCCCTCCACTTT. It codes for CASSLGVGNSPLHF.

The genes are TRBV7-9 and TRBJ2-3, with D perhaps TRBD2 (6 bases). V was trimmed by 1 base and J by 3 bases, leaving 11 bases between them. From germline, CDR1 is SEHNR and CDR2 FQNEAQ (reference sequence). The CDR3 extends over 15 amino acids. CDR3 bases: TGTGCCAGCAGCTTAGTTACGGGAGAAACAGATACGCAGTATTTT. This translates into CASSLVTGETDTQYF.

The V call is TRBV2, the J call TRBJ1-6; D is undetermined. The germline V gene has CDR1 SNHLY and CDR2 FYNNEI. Deletions cut 4 bases from V and 9 bases from J, with 22 bases between. The CDR3 loop spans 17 amino acids. CDR3 residues: CASSVRGGIRWGSPLHF. CDR3 DNA sequence: TGTGCCAGCAGTGTTCGTGGAGGGATCAGGTGGGGTTCACCCCTCCACTTT.

The chain joins TRBV2 to TRBJ1-2; D ambiguous. The germline V and J ends were trimmed by 6 bases and 1 base, with 12 bases remaining between them. This CDR3 has 14 residues. In germline, CDR1 is SNHLY, CDR2 FYNNEI. The CDR3 region is CASRAGLINYGYTF. CDR3 bases: TGTGCCAGCAGGGCAGGACTTATTAACTATGGCTACACCTTC.

This chain links TRBV5-1 with TRBJ2-1, with D perhaps matching TRBD1 (5 bases). CDR3 length: 13 amino acids. V was cut by 0 bases and J by 7 bases, with 8 bases left in between. Germline CDR1 SGHRS, CDR2 YFSETQ. The DNA for the CDR3 is TGCGCCAGCAGCTTGGCGACAGTAAATGAGCAGTTCTTC. Its protein is CASSLATVNEQFF.

The chain uses TRBV6-1 and TRBJ1-2; TRBD1 might be the D (6 bases). Germline V CDR1 and CDR2: MNHNS, SASEGT. Deletions cut 6 bases from V and 4 bases from J, with 12 bases between. This CDR3 has 13 amino acids. The CDR3 DNA reads TGTGCCAGCAGGGGGGGGCAGTCCTATGGCTACACCTTC. Encoded protein: CASRGGQSYGYTF.

The V and J genes are TRBV30 and TRBJ2-3; 8 positions agree with TRBD2. The germline CDR1 and CDR2 sequences are GTSNPN and SVGIG (reference sequence). Unmatched junction bases numbered 8, after V lost 5 bases and J lost 4 bases. The CDR3 is 14 amino acids. The CDR3 is CAWDRTSPPDTQYF. The CDR3, as DNA: TGTGCCTGGGATCGGACTAGCCCTCCAGATACGCAGTATTTT.

The chain couples TRBV28 to TRBJ2-7, with 9 bases aligning to TRBD2. The CDR3 runs 15 residues. Germline V CDR1 and CDR2: MDHEN, SYDVKM. J lost 4 bases, V lost 6 bases, and 10 bases had no gene match. The CDR3 DNA reads TGTGCCAGCAGCCTTACGGCGGGAGGGTTGTACGAGCAGTACTTC. This translates into CASSLTAGGLYEQYF.

The CDR3 nucleotides read TGTGCCAGCAGCCGACAGGCCTACGAGCAGTACTTC. The encoded protein is CASSRQAYEQYF. The V gene is TRBV11-3, the J gene TRBJ2-7; D is perhaps TRBD1 (6 bases). V lost 5 bases and J lost 2, with 7 bases in between. The CDR3 has 12 amino acids. CDR1 is SGHNT and CDR2 is YENEEA in the germline V gene.

The V gene is TRBV29-1, the J gene TRBJ2-3; 12 bases fit TRBD1. The CDR3 totals 13 residues. Germline V gene sequence: CDR1 SQVTM, CDR2 ANQGSEA. The CDR3 region is CVGQGAGTDTQYF. The DNA of the CDR3 is TGCGTGGGACAGGGGGCAGGCACAGATACGCAGTATTTT.

Comments on this clone: The same CDR3 is also encoded by other DNA sequences in this sample. The chain couples TRBV9 to TRBJ2-7; D uncertain. V was clipped by 0 bases and J by 1 base, with 8 bases between them. CDR3 size: 14 residues. The germline gives CDR1 SGDLS, CDR2 YYNGEE. The CDR3 spells CASSVGAGSYEQYF. As DNA, the CDR3 is TGTGCCAGCAGCGTAGGTGCAGGATCCTACGAGCAGTACTTC.

The chain employs TRBV27 and TRBJ1-1; 7 nucleotides align to TRBD1. With 4 bases clipped from V and 2 bases from J, the junction kept 7 bases outside the gene matches. Germline-derived CDR1 and CDR2 are MNHEY and SMNVEV (reference sequence). The CDR3 extends over 15 amino acids. CDR3 protein: CASSSRTGGNTEAFF. CDR3 nucleotide sequence: TGTGCCAGCAGTTCCAGGACAGGTGGTAACACTGAAGCTTTCTTT.

This clone was counted a single time. The CDR3 DNA reads TGCGCCAGCAGCCAAGGGGCCAGCGGTAATGAAAAACTGTTTTTT. Encoded protein: CASSQGASGNEKLFF. The J gene is TRBJ1-4, the V gene TRBV4-1; D not resolved. V lost 1 base and J lost 4, with 10 bases in between. CDR3 length: 15 residues. Germline V gene lookup returns CDR1 MGHRA and CDR2 YSYEKL.

This clone was seen only once. The genes are TRBV5-1 and TRBJ2-5, with 15 bases that match TRBD2. Germline V gene data show CDR1 as SGHRS and CDR2 as YFSETQ. V trimming: 4 bases; J trimming: 4 bases; junction bases outside the gene matches: 5. This CDR3 has 16 residues. As DNA, the CDR3 is TGCGCCAGCAGCACTGGACTAGCGGGAGGGTCAGAGACCCAGTACTTC. Protein sequence: CASSTGLAGGSETQYF.

This clone was recorded once. The rearrangement links TRBV28 to TRBJ1-1, with D hard to call. The germline V and J ends were trimmed by 6 bases and 3 bases, with 11 bases remaining between them. CDR1 is MDHEN, CDR2 SYDVKM, per germline. The CDR3 has 13 amino acids. The CDR3 bases are TGTGCCAGCAGCTTAGTCCGGGACACTGAAGCTTTCTTT. The encoded protein is CASSLVRDTEAFF.